This record concerns one T cell receptor beta chain sequence. The antigen is unknown. This sample stems from a study of cytomegalovirus exposure and HLA in healthy donors. Whole-study context: In a previous analysis, 95 million to 130 million unique TCR beta sequences were found from 150 million to 200 million T cells. Study findings and constraints: Earlier results showed most TCR beta V segments being productive about 90% or about 30% of the time.

The V and J ends lost 0 bases and 1 base respectively, with 10 bases between them. The CDR3 runs 16 residues. Germline assignment: CDR1 LGHNA and CDR2 YNFKEQ. The study ran its PCR with 60 Vbeta and 13 Jbeta primers. TCRdb's copy holds only in-frame clones and misses some; the assay was immunoSEQ multiplex PCR. This sample has roughly 200,000 clones, with roughly 85% found just once. The TCR was taken from a woman under 40 in good health and CMV-seropositive. The sequencing sample was made of PBMCs. The chain has TRBV4-2 and TRBJ1-3, with D possibly TRBD1 on 5 matching bases. The CDR3 is CASSQDFGASGNTIYF. For the CDR3, the DNA is TGTGCCAGCAGCCAAGATTTTGGGGCGTCTGGAAACACCATATATTTT.